The rows below give T cell receptor beta chains drawn from one sample of a study of post-analysis software for immune sequencing data. One entry per CDR3 protein, called by TCRdb with MiXCR from the PCR reads. The sample shows about 770,000 distinct CDR3 sequences, under 60% of them seen only once. The sample comprised blood. The receptors were gathered from a girl aged 10 to 17 with multiple sclerosis. Both conserved end residues are part of each CDR3. The D gene is left open where the match is weak. A row's size may be missing; if present it is once, few, many or a size class.

>NA|NA|TRBV14|TRBJ1-6
CASSRTDSHNSPPHF
TGTGCCAGCAGCCGTACGGACAGTCATAATTCACCCCCCCACTTT
>NA|NA|TRBV15|TRBJ2-7
CATSRDQEGRAETYEQYF
TGTGCCACCAGCAGAGATCAGGAAGGTCGGGCCGAAACCTACGAGCAGTACTTC
>NA|few|TRBV6-5|TRBJ1-5
CASSYWGLNQPQHF
TGTGCCAGCAGTTACTGGGGGTTGAATCAGCCCCAGCATTTT
>TRBD2|NA|TRBV25-1|TRBJ2-1
CASSKTSLAGVFNEQFF
TGTGCCAGCAGCAAAACGTCATTAGCGGGAGTATTCAATGAGCAGTTCTTC
>TRBD2|NA|TRBV28|TRBJ2-1
CASLVAGDLAGGGHEQFF
TGTGCCAGCCTAGTAGCGGGGGACCTAGCGGGAGGTGGCCATGAGCAGTTCTTC
>TRBD1|NA|TRBV29-1|TRBJ1-2
CSALTGSGYTF
TGCAGCGCCTTGACAGGGTCTGGCTACACCTTC
>NA|NA|TRBV24-1|TRBJ2-7
CATSDSAGEQYF
TGTGCCACCAGTGATTCAGCAGGCGAGCAGTACTTC
>TRBD2|few|TRBV11-2|TRBJ2-5
CASSLVGLAGTETQYF
TGTGCCAGCAGCTTAGTGGGGCTAGCGGGAACCGAGACCCAGTACTTC
>NA|NA|TRBV12-3/TRBV12-4|TRBJ2-7
CASRLKASTYEQYF
TGTGCCAGCAGGTTGAAGGCCAGTACCTACGAGCAGTACTTC
>NA|few|TRBV6-2/TRBV6-3|TRBJ2-5
CASSYGQHQETQYF
TGTGCCAGCAGTTACGGCCAGCACCAAGAGACCCAGTACTTC
>TRBD1|NA|TRBV6-6|TRBJ1-2
CASSYGWTGNYGYTF
TGTGCCAGCAGTTACGGCTGGACAGGGAACTATGGCTACACCTTC
>NA|NA|TRBV20-1|TRBJ2-7
CSARVLGGEQYF
TGCAGTGCTAGAGTTTTGGGGGGCGAGCAGTACTTC
>NA|NA|TRBV24-1|TRBJ2-1
CATSARTSYNEQFF
TGTGCCACCAGTGCGAGGACTTCTTACAATGAGCAGTTCTTC
>TRBD2|few|TRBV3-1|TRBJ2-5
CASSQEGPAGLQETQYF
TGTGCCAGCAGCCAAGAAGGGCCAGCGGGATTACAAGAGACCCAGTACTTC
>NA|NA|TRBV11-2|TRBJ1-2
CASSRTDGSYGYTF
TGTGCCAGCAGCCGGACAGACGGCTCCTATGGCTACACCTTC
>NA|NA|TRBV27|TRBJ1-1
CASSLLVSTEAFF
TGTGCCAGCAGTTTATTGGTGAGCACTGAAGCTTTCTTT
>NA|NA|TRBV7-8|TRBJ2-7
CASSLGSTYYEQYF
TGTGCCAGCAGCTTAGGGTCTACCTACTACGAGCAGTACTTC
>NA|NA|TRBV20-1|TRBJ2-4
CSASGAVKGKNIQYF
TGCAGTGCTAGTGGGGCAGTCAAGGGCAAAAACATTCAGTACTTC
>NA|NA|TRBV14|TRBJ2-1
CASSRPPGIEQFF
TGTGCCAGCAGCAGGCCCCCGGGCATCGAGCAGTTCTTC
>NA|few|TRBV6-2/TRBV6-3|TRBJ1-5
CASSQGLRSNQPQHF
TGTGCCAGCAGTCAGGGGCTCCGGAGCAATCAGCCCCAGCATTTT
>NA|NA|TRBV6-6|TRBJ2-5
CATIGTATEEETQYF
TGTGCCACCATAGGGACGGCTACAGAAGAAGAGACCCAGTACTTC
>NA|NA|TRBV6-2/TRBV6-3|TRBJ1-1
CASSYLLDRLNTEAFF
TGTGCCAGCAGTTACCTGTTGGACAGACTGAACACTGAAGCTTTCTTT
>TRBD2|NA|TRBV29-1|TRBJ2-1
CSASGRLSYNEQFF
TGCAGCGCTAGCGGGAGGCTATCCTACAATGAGCAGTTCTTC
>TRBD1|few|TRBV14|TRBJ2-4
CASSTRTGGGIQYF
TGTGCCAGCAGCACCCGGACAGGGGGCGGCATTCAGTACTTC
>NA|NA|TRBV5-1|TRBJ1-4
CASSLDGGRAGEKLFF
TGCGCCAGCAGCTTGGATGGAGGGAGGGCTGGGGAAAAACTGTTTTTT
>NA|few|TRBV5-1|TRBJ2-3
CASSWDSGEVDTQYF
TGCGCCAGCAGCTGGGACTCCGGTGAGGTAGATACGCAGTATTTT
>NA|few|TRBV7-9|TRBJ2-7
CASSLSQGGDEQYF
TGTGCCAGCAGTTTAAGCCAAGGGGGAGACGAGCAGTACTTC
>NA|NA|TRBV28|TRBJ1-2
CASSFLHSYTF
TGTGCCAGCAGTTTCCTGCATAGCTACACCTTC
>NA|few|TRBV7-2|TRBJ2-5
CASSLEAVFETQYF
TGTGCCAGCAGCTTAGAGGCAGTCTTCGAGACCCAGTACTTC
>TRBD2|NA|TRBV4-2|TRBJ2-1
CASSQGAGDPNEQFF
TGTGCCAGCAGCCAAGGGGCGGGAGATCCGAATGAGCAGTTCTTC
>NA|few|TRBV12-3/TRBV12-4|TRBJ2-7
CASSLGLGLTYEQYF
TGTGCCAGCAGTTTAGGTTTGGGCCTAACCTACGAGCAGTACTTC
>NA|NA|TRBV7-9|TRBJ2-3
CASSLGDPPSTDTQYF
TGTGCCAGCAGCTTAGGGGACCCCCCAAGCACAGATACGCAGTATTTT
>NA|few|TRBV15|TRBJ1-5
CATGLGELLPQHF
TGTGCCACCGGTTTGGGGGAGCTGCTGCCCCAGCATTTT